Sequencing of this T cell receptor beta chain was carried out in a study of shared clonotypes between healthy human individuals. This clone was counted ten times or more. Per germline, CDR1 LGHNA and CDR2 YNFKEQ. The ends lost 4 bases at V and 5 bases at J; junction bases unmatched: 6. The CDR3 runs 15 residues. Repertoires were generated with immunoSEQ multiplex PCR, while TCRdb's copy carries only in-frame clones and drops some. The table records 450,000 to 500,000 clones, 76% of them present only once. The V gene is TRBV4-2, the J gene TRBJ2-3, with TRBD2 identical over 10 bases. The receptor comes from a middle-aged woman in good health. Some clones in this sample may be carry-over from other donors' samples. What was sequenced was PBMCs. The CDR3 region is CASSLGLAEGDTQYF. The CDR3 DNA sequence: TGTGCCAGCAGCCTCGGACTAGCGGAGGGAGATACGCAGTATTTT.